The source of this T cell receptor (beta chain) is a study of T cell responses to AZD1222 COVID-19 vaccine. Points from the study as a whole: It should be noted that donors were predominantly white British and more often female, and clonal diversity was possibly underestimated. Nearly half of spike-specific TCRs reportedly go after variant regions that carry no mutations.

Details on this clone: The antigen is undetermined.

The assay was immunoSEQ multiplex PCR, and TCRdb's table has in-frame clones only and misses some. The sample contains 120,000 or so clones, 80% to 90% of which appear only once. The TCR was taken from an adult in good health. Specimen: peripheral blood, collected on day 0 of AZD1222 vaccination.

CDR3 residues: CASSSSPGRDQPQHF. CDR3 in DNA: TGCGCCAGCAGCTCGTCGCCAGGCCGGGATCAGCCCCAGCATTTT. This rearrangement joins TRBV5-1 to TRBJ1-5; no clear D gene. The CDR3 extends over 15 amino acids. The germline V gene encodes CDR1 SGHRS and CDR2 YFSETQ. V dropped 3 bases and J dropped 5 bases, with 15 bases sitting between them.